This T cell receptor beta chain comes out of a study of blood T cell repertoires in COVID-19. CDR1 is MDHEN, CDR2 SYDVKM, per germline. Deletions cut 2 bases from V and 0 bases from J, with 13 bases between. CDR3 size: 17 residues. Profiled with immunoSEQ multiplex PCR; TCRdb holds only in-frame clones, not every one. The repertoire consists of some 130,000 clones, with over 80% occurring once and the leading ten covering under 2.5%. The gene calls are TRBV28 and TRBJ1-4, with D unresolved. The specimen was peripheral blood. The source of this sequence is a man between 65 and 85 years old with acute or convalescent COVID-19. The DNA for the CDR3 is TGTGCCAGCAGTTTACACGGGTTTTCTGCAACTAATGAAAAACTGTTTTTT. It is translated as CASSLHGFSATNEKLFF.